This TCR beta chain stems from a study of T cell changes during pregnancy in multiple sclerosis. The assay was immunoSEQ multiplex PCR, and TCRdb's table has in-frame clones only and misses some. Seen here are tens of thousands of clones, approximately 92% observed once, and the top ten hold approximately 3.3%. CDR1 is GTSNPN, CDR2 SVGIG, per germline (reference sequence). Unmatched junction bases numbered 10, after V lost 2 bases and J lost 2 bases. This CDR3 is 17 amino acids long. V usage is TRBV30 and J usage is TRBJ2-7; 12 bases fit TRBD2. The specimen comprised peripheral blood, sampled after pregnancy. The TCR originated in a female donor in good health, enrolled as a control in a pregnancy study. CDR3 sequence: CAWSNVLAGGPAYEQYF. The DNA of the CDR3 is TGTGCCTGGAGTAATGTTCTAGCGGGAGGGCCGGCCTACGAGCAGTACTTC.